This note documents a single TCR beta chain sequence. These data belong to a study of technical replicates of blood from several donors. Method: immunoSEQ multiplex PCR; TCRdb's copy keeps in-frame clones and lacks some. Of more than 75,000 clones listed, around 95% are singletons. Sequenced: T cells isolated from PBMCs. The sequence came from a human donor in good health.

CDR3 sequence (DNA): TGTGCCAGCAAACCGAGGGGGGGGTTTTATAATTCACCCCTCCACTTT. Protein: CASKPRGGFYNSPLHF. V usage is TRBV27 and J usage is TRBJ1-6; TRBD1 is a possible D gene (6 bases). The germline V gene has CDR1 MNHEY and CDR2 SMNVEV (reference sequence). V was pared by 7 bases and J by 4 bases, with 17 bases between. This CDR3 contains 16 residues.